The table lists the clone carrying this T cell receptor beta chain with a few counts. This sample is drawn from a study of molecular identifiers for immune sequencing clone quantification. Study at large: Sequencing covered four of five parts into which replicate RNA from approximately 22,000 or 94,000 naive CD8 cells was split.

Investigators produced naive CD8 libraries from approximately 20,000 to 1,000,000 sorted cells, drawing on 10%, 30% or 50% RNA. A single record per CDR3 protein comes from TCRdb applying MiXCR to the PCR reads. The profile shows about 330,000 distinct CDR3 sequences, 24% of them singletons. This receptor was obtained from a human donor in good health. Some libraries in this study had Jurkat cell RNA spiked in. Sequencing used naive CD8+ T cells from blood, with Jurkat cell RNA spiked in. This sample's subset: FACS-sorted CD8+CD4-CCR7+CD45RA+ naive T cells.

DNA for the CDR3: TGCGCCAGCAGCCAAGAAAGGAGCGGACTGGGCCGCACAGATACGCAGTATTTT. Residues: CASSQERSGLGRTDTQYF. The chain joins TRBV4-3 to TRBJ2-3; TRBD2 might be the D (5 bases). Trimming removed 0 bases at V and 1 base at J, with 17 bases between. This CDR3 contains 18 residues. Germline V gives CDR1 LGHNA, CDR2 YSLEER.